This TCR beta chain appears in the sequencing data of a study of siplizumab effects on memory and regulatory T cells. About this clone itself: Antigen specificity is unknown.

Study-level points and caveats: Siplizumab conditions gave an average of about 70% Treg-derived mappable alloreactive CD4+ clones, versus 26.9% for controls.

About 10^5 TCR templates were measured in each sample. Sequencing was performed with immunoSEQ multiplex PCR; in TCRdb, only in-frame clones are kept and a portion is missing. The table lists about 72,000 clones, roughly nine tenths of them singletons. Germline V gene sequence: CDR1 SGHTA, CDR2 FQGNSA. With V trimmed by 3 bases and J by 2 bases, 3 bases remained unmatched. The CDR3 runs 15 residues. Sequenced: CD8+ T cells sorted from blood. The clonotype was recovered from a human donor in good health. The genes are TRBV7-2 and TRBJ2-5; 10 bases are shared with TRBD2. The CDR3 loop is CASSFGLAAQETQYF. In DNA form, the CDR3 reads TGTGCCAGCAGCTTTGGACTAGCGGCTCAAGAGACCCAGTACTTC.